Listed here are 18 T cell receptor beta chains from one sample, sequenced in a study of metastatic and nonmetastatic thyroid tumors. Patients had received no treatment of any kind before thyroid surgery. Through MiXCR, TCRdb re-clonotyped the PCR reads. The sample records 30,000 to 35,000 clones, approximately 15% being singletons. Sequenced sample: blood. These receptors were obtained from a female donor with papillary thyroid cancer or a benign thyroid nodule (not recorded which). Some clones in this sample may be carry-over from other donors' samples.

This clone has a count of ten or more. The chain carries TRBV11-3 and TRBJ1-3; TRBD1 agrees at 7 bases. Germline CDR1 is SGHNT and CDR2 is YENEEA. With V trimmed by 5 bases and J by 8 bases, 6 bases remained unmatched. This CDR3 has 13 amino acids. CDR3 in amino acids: CASSVHRGDTIYF. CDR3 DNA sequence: TGTGCCAGCAGCGTACACAGGGGTGACACCATATATTTT.

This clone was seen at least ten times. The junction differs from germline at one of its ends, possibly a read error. CDR3 bases: TGTGCCAGCAGTGGGTTAGGGATTTACACCGGGGGGCTGTTTTTT. Translating gives CASSGLGIYTGGLFF. This chain links TRBV28 with TRBJ2-2; weak D call: TRBD2 (6 bases). Germline CDR1 is MDHEN and CDR2 is SYDVKM. This CDR3 contains 15 residues.

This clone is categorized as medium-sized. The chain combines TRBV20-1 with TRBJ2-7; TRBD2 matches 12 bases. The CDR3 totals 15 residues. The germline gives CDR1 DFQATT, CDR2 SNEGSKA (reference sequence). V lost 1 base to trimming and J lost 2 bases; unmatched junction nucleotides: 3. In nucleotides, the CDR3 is TGCAGTGCTAGAGGGACTAGCGGGGACACCTACGAGCAGTACTTC. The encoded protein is CSARGTSGDTYEQYF.

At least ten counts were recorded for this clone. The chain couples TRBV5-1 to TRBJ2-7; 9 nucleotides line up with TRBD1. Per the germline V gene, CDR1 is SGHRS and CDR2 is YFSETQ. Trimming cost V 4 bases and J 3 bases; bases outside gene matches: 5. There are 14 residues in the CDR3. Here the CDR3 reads CASSTTGGNYEQYF. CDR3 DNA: TGCGCCAGCAGCACCACAGGGGGCAACTACGAGCAGTACTTC.

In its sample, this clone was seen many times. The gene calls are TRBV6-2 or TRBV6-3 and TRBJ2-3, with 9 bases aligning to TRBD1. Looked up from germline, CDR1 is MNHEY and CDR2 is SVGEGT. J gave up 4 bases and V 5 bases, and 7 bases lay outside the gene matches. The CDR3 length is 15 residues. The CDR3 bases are TGTGCCAGCAGTCCGACAGGGGGTGGGTCAGATACGCAGTATTTT. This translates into CASSPTGGGSDTQYF.

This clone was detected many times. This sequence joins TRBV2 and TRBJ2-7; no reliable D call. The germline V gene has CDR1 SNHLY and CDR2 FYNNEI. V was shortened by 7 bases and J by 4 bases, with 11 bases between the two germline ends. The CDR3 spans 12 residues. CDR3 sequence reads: CASTLTAYEQYF. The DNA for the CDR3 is TGTGCCAGCACCCTCACTGCATACGAGCAGTACTTC. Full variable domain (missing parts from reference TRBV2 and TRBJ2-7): EPEVTQTPSHQVTQMGQEVILRCVPISNHLYFYWYRQILGQKVEFLVSFYNNEISEKSEIFDDQFSVERPDGSNFTLKIRSTKLEDSAMYFCASTLTAYEQYFGPGTRLTVT.

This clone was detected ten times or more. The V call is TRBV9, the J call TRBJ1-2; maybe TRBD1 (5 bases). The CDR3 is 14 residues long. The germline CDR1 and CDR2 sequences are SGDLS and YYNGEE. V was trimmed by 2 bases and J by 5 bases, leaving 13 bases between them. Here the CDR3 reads CASSVSGKGYGYTF. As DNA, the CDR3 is TGTGCCAGCAGCGTGTCAGGGAAGGGGTATGGCTACACCTTC.

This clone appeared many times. The CDR3 loop is CASSEYRASHEQYF. The CDR3, as DNA: TGCGCCAGCAGTGAATATAGGGCGAGCCACGAGCAGTACTTC. The chain couples TRBV10-1 to TRBJ2-7; D uncertain. From germline, CDR1 is WNHNN and CDR2 SYGVQD (reference sequence). There are 14 residues in the CDR3. The V end was cut by 3 bases, the J end by 5 bases, with 14 bases between.

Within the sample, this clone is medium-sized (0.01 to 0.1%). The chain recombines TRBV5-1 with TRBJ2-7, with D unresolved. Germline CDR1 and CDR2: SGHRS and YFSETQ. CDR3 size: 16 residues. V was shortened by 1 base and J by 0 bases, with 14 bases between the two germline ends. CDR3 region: CASSLWARAGSYEQYF. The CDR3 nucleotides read TGCGCCAGCAGCTTGTGGGCCAGAGCCGGCTCCTACGAGCAGTACTTC.

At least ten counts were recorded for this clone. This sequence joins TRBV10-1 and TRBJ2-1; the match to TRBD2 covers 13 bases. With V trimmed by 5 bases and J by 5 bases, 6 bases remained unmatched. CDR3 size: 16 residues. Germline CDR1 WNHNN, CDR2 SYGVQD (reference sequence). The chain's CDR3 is CASSRGLAGSHNEQFF. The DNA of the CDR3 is TGCGCCAGCAGTAGGGGACTAGCGGGATCCCACAATGAGCAGTTCTTC.

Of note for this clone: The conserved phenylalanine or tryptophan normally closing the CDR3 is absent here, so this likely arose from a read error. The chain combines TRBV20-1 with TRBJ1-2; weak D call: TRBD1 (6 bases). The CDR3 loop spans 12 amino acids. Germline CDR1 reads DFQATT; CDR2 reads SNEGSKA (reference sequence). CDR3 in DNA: TGCTGTGCTAGAGGGGAACAGGGTAGCTACACCTTG. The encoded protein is CCARGEQGSYTL.

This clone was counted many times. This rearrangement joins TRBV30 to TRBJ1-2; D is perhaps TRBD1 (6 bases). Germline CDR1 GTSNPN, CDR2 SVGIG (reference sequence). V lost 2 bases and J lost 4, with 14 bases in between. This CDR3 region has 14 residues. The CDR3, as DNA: TGTGCCTGGAGTACTTCCGGGACATCCTATGGCTACACCTTC. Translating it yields CAWSTSGTSYGYTF.

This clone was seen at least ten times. The CDR3 DNA reads as TGTGCCAGCAGCCACCGCGGGGTACAGAATGAGCAGTTCTTC. Translation gives CASSHRGVQNEQFF. The chain carries TRBV13 and TRBJ2-1; D might be TRBD2 (6 bases). Between the trimmed V and J ends, which lost 5 bases and 7 bases, there was a span of 15 bases. The germline gives CDR1 PRHDT, CDR2 FYEKMQ (reference sequence). This CDR3 has 14 amino acids.

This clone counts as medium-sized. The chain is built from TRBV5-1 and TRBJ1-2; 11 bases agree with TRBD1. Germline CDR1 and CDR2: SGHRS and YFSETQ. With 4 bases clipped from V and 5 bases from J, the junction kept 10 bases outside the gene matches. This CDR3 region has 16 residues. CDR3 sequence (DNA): TGCGCCAGCAGCCCGGAACCGGGACAGGGGGTTTATGGCTACACCTTC. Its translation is CASSPEPGQGVYGYTF.

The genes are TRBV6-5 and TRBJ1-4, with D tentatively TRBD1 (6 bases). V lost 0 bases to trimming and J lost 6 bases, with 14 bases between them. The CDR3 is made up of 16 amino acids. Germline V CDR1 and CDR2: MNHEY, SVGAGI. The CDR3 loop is CASSYSMWGADEKLFF. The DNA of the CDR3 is TGTGCCAGCAGTTACTCGATGTGGGGGGCCGATGAAAAACTGTTTTTT.

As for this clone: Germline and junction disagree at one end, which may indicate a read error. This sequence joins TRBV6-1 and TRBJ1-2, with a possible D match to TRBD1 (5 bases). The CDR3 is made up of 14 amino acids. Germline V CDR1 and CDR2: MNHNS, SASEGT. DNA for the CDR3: TGTGCCAGGAGTGAGGTAGGGGATGGCTATAGCTACACCTTC. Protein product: CARSEVGDGYSYTF.

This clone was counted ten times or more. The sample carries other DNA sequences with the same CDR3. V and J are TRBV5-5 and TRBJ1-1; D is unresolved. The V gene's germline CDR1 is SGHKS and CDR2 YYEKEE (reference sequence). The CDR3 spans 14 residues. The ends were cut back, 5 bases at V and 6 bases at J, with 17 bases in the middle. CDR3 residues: CASSRHTNDAEAFF. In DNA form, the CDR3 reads TGTGCCAGCAGTCGGCACACAAACGACGCTGAAGCTTTCTTT.

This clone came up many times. The CDR3 loop reads CASSYGGQARTEAFF. The CDR3 nucleotides are TGTGCCAGCAGTTACGGAGGCCAGGCCCGAACTGAAGCTTTCTTT. The chain links TRBV6-5 to TRBJ1-1; D call uncertain. V lost 2 bases and J lost 5, with 15 bases in between. The V gene's germline CDR1 is MNHEY and CDR2 SVGAGI. The length of the CDR3 is 15 residues.